A single count supports the clone carrying this T cell receptor (beta chain). Its antigen is unknown. After less than 11 days in culture, the CD4+ T cells were isolated. No vaccinee had earlier SARS-CoV-2 infection, and nucleocapsid antibodies were negative. This entry comes from a study of vaccination effects on CD4 cells after COVID-19. Study as a whole: Either the BNT162b2 or mRNA-1273 vaccine was given to participants in two doses. IL-2 at 9 to 10 IU/ml and peptides at around 10 ug/ml were added to cultured PBMC, two million per well.

The assay was immunoSEQ multiplex PCR, and TCRdb's table has in-frame clones only and misses some. The sample carries tens of thousands of clones, around 77% recorded once. This CDR3 is 14 amino acids long. V was clipped by 7 bases and J by 1 base, with 12 bases between them. The germline CDR1 and CDR2 sequences are SNHLY and FYNNEI. The gene calls are TRBV2 and TRBJ2-3; the D is unclear. The specimen was CD4+ T cells from PBMCs cultured without peptide, collected before COVID-19 vaccination. This TCR was recovered from a human donor who received a COVID-19 vaccine. The CDR3 reads CASMSRAGTDTQYF. The CDR3 DNA reads as TGTGCCAGCATGAGTAGGGCTGGCACAGATACGCAGTATTTT.